This T cell receptor (beta chain) was identified during a study of T cells in Graves' hyperthyroidism and ophthalmopathy. Thyroid ultrasound and orbital computed tomography, with clinical symptoms and serum thyroxine and TRAb, informed diagnoses. This clonotype has a count of ten or more. Its target is not known. Broader study findings: Model-based prediction identified ophthalmopathy a median roughly 6.1 months prior to its onset.

Using RNA transcripts as the source, TCR beta CDR3 regions were amplified. An initial round of RT-PCR targeting the TCR CDR3 relied on the HTBI primer set. TCRdb used MiXCR to reprocess the multiplex PCR reads, holding one entry per CDR3 protein. The table includes 600,000 to 700,000 distinct CDR3 sequences, approximately 15% detected once. This TCR was sampled from a woman aged 40 to 50 with Graves' ophthalmopathy. Sequencing was done on a sample of blood.

The CDR3 DNA sequence: TGTGCCAGCAGCCTTATGGGAGCGGGGAGCTCCTACGAGCAGTACTTC. Its translation is CASSLMGAGSSYEQYF. This sequence joins TRBV7-8 and TRBJ2-7; 7 nucleotides match TRBD2. This CDR3 has 16 residues. Per germline, CDR1 SGHVS and CDR2 FQNEAQ. Trimming took 5 bases from V and 0 from J; bases not matched to a gene: 10.